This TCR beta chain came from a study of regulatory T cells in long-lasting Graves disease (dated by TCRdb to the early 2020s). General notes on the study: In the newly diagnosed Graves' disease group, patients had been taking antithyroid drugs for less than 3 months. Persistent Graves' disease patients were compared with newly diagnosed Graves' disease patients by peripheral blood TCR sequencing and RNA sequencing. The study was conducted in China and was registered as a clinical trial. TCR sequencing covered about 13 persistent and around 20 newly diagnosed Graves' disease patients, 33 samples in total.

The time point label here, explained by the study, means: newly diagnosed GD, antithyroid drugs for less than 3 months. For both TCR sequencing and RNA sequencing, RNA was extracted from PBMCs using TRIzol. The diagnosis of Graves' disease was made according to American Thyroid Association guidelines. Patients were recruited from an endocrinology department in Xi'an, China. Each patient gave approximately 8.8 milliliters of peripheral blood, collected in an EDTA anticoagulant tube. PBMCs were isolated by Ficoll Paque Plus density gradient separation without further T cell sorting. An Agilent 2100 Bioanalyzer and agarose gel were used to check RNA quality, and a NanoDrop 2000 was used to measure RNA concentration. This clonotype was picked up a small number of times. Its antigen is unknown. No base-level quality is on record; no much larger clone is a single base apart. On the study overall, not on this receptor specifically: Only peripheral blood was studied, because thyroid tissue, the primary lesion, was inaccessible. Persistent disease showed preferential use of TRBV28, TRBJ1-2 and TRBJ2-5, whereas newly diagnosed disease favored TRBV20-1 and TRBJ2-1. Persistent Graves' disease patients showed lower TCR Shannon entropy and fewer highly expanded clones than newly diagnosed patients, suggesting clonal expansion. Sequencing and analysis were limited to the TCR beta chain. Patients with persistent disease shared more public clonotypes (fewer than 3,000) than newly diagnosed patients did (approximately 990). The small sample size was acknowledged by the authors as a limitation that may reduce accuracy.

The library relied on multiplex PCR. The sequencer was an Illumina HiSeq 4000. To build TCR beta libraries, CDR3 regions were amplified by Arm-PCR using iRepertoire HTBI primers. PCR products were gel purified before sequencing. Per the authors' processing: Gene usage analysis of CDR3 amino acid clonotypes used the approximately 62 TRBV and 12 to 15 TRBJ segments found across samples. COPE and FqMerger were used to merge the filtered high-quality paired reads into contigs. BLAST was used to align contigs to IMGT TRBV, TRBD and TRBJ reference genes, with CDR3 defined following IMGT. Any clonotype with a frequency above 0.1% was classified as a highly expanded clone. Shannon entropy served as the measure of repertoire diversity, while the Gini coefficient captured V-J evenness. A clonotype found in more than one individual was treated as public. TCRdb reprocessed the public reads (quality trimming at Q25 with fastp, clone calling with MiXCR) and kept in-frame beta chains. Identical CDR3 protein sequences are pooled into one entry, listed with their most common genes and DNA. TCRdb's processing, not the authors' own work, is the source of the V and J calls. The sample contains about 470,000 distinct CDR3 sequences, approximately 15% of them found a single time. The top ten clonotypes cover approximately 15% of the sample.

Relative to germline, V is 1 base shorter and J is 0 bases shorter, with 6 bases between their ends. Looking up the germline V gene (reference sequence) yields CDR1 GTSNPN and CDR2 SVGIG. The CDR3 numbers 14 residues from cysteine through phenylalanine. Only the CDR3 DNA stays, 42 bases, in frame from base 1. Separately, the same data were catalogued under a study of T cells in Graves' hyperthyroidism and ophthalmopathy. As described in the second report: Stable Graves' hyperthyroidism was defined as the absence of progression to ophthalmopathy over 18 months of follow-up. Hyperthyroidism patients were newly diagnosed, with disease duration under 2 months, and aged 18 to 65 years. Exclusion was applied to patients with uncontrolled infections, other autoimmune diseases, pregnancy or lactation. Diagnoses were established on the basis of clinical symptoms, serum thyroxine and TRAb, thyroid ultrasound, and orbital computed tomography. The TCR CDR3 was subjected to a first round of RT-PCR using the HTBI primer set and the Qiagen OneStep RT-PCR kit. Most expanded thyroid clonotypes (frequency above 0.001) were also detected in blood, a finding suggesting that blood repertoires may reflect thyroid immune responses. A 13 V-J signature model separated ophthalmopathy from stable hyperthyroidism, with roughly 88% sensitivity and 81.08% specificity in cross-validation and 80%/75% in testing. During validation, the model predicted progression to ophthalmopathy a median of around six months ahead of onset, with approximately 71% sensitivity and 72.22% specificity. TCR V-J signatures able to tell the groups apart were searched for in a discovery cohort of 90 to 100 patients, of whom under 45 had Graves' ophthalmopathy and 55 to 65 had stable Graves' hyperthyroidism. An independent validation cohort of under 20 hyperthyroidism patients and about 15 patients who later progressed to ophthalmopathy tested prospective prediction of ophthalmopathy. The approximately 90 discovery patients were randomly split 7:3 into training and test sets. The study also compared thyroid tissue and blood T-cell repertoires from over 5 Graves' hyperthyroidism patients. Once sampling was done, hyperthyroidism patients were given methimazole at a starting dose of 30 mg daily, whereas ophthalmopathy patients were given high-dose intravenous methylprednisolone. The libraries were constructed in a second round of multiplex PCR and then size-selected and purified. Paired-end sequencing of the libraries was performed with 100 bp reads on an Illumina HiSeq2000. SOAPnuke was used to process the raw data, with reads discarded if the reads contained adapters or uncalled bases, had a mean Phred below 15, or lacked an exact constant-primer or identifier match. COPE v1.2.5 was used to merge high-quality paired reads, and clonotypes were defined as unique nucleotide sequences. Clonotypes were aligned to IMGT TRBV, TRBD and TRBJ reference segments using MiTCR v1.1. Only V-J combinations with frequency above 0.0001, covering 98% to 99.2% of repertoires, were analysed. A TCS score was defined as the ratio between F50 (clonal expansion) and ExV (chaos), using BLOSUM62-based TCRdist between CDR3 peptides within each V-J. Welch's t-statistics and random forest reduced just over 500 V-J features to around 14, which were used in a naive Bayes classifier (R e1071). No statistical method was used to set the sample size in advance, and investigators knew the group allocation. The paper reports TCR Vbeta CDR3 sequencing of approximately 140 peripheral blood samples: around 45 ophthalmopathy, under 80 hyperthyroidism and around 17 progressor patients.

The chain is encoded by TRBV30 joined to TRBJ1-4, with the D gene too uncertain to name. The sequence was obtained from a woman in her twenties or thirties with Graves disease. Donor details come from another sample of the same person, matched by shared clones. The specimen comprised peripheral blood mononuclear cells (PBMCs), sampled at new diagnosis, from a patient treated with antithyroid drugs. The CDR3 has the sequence CAWSAAATNEKLFF. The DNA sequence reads TGTGCCTGGAGTGCGGCTGCAACTAATGAAAAACTGTTTTTT. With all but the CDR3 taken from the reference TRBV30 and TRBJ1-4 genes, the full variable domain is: SQTIHQWPATLVQPVGSPLSLECTVEGTSNPNLYWYRQAAGRGLQLLFYSVGIGQISSEVPQNLSASRPQDRQFILSSKKLLLSDSGFYLCAWSAAATNEKLFFGSGTQLSVL.